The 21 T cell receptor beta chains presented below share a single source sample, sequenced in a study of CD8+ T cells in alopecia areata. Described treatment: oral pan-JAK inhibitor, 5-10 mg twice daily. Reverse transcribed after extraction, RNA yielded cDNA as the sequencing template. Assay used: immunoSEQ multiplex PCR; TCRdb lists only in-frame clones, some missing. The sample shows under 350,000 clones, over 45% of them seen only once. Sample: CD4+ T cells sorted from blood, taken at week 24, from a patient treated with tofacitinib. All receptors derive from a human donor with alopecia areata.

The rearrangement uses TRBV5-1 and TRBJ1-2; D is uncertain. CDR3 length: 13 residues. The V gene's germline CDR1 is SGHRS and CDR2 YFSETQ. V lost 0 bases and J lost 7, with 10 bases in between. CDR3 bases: TGCGCCAGCAGCTTGGCCGGCAGGAGTGGCTACACCTTC. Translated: CASSLAGRSGYTF.

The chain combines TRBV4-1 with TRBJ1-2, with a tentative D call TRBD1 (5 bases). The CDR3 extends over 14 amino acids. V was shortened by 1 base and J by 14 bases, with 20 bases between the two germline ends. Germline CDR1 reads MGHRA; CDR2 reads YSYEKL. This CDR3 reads CASSQGRLGTAKTF. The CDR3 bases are TGCGCCAGCAGCCAAGGACGTCTAGGGACGGCGAAAACCTTC.

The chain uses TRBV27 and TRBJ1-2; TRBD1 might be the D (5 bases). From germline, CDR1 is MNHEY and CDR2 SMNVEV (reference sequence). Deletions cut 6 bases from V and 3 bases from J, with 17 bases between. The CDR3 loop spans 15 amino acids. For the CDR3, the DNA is TGTGCCAGCAGCTCCGGACACGTTCAGGACTATGGCTACACCTTC. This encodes CASSSGHVQDYGYTF.

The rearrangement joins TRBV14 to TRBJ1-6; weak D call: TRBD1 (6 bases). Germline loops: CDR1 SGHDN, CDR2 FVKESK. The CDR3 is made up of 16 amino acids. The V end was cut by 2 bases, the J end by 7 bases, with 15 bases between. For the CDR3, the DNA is TGTGCCAGCAGCCAATGGGGTGGACAGAAGAATTCACCCCTCCACTTT. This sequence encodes CASSQWGGQKNSPLHF.

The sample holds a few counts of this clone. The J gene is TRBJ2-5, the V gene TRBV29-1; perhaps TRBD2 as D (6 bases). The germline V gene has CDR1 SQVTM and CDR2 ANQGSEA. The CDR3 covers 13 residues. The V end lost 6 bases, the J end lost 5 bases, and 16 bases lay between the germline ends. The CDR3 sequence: CSVGGQAGETQYF. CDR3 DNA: TGCAGCGTCGGAGGTCAGGCGGGGGAGACCCAGTACTTC.

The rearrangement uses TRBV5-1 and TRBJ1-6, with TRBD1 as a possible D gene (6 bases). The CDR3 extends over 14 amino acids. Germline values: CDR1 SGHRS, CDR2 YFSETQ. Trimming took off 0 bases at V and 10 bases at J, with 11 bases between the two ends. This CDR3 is CASSLEQGDSPLHF. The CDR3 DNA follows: TGCGCCAGCAGCTTGGAACAGGGTGACTCACCCCTCCACTTT.

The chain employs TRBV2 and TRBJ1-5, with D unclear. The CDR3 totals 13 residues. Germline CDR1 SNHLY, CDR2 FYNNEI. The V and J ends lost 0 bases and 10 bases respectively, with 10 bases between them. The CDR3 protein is CASSEALRGPQHF. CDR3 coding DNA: TGTGCCAGCAGTGAAGCGCTTCGGGGACCCCAGCATTTT.

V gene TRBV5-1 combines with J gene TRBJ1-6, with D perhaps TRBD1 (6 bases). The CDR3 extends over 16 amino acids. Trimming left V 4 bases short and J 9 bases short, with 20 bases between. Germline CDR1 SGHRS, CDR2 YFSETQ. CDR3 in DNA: TGCGCCAGCAGCCCTCTACCGACAGGTGAAGGTTCACCCCTCCACTTT. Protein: CASSPLPTGEGSPLHF.

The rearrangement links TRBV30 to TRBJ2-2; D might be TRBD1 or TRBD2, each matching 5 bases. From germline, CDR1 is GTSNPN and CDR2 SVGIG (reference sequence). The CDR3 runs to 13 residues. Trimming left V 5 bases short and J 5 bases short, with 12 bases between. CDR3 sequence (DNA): TGTGCCTGGGCCGGGACCACAACCGGGGAGCTGTTTTTT. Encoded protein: CAWAGTTTGELFF.

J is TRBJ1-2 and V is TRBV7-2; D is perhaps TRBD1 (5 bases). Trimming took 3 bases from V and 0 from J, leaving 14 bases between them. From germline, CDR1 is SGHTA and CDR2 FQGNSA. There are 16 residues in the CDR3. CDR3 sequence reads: CASSFGDPSANYGYTF. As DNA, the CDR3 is TGTGCCAGCAGCTTTGGGGACCCGTCAGCTAACTATGGCTACACCTTC.

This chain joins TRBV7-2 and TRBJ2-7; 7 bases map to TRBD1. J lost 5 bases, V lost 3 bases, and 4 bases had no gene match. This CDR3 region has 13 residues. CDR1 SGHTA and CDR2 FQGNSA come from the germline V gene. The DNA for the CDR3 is TGTGCCAGCAGCTTCCACAGGGGCGACGAGCAGTACTTC. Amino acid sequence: CASSFHRGDEQYF.

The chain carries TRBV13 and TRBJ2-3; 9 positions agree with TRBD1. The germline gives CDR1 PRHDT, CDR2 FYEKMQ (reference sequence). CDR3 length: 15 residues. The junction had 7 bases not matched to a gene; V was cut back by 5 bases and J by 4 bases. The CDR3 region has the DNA TGTGCCAGCAGCAATCGACAGGGGGGGGCAGATACGCAGTATTTT. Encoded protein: CASSNRQGGADTQYF.

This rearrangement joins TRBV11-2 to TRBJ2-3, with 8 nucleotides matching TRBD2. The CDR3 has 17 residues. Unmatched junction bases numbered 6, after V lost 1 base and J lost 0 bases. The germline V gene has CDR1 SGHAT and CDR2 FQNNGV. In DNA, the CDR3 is TGTGCCAGCAGCTTAGGGCTAGCGGGTCGTAGCACAGATACGCAGTATTTT. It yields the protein CASSLGLAGRSTDTQYF.

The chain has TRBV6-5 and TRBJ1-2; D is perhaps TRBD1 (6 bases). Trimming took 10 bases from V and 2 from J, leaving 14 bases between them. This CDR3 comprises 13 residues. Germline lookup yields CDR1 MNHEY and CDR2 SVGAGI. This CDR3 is CATSLGGNYGYTF. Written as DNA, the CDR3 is TGTGCCACCTCTTTAGGGGGGAACTATGGCTACACCTTC.

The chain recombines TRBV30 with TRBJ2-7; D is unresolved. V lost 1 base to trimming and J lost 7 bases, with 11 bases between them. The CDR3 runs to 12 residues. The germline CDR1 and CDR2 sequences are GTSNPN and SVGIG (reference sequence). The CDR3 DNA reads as TGTGCCTGGAGTGCTCTATTTGGGGAGCAGTACTTC. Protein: CAWSALFGEQYF.

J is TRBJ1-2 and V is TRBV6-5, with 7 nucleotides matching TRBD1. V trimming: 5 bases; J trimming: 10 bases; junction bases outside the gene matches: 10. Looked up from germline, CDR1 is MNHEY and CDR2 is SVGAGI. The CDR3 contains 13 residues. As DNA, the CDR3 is TGTGCCAGCAGTCAGGGGGGCAATATTGACTACACCTTC. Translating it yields CASSQGGNIDYTF.

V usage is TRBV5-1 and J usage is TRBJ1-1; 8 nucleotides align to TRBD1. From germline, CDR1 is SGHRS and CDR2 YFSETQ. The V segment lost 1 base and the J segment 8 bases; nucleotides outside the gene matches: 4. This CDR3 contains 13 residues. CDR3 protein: CASSLSTGVEAFF. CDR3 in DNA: TGCGCCAGCAGCTTGTCGACAGGGGTAGAAGCTTTCTTT.

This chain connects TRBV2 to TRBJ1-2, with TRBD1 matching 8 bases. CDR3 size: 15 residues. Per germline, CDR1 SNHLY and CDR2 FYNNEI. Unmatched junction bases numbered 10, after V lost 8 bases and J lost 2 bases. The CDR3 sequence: CASVRTGSSNYGYTF. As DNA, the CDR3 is TGTGCCAGCGTAAGGACAGGGAGTTCCAACTATGGCTACACCTTC.

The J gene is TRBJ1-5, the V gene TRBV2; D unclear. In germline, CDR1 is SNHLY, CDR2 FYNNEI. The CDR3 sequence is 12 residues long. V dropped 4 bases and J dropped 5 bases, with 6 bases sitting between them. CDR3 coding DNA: TGTGCCAGCAGTGGGTGGGATCAGCCCCAGCATTTT. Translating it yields CASSGWDQPQHF.

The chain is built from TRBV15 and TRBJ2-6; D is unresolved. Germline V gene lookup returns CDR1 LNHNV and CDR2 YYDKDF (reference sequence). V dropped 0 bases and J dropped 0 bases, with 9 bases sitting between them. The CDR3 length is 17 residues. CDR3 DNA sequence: TGTGCCACCAGCAGAGATCTTCGAAGCTCTGGGGCCAACGTCCTGACTTTC. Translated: CATSRDLRSSGANVLTF.

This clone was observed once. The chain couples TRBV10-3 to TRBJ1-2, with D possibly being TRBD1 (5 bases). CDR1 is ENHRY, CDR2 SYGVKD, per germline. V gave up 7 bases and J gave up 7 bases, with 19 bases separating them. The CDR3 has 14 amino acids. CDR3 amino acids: CAITNSQDIPGYTF. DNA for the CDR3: TGTGCCATCACAAATAGTCAGGACATCCCTGGCTACACCTTC.